This paragraph reports one TCR beta chain. The target of this receptor is not known. No base quality values were provided; no much bigger clone lies one nucleotide off. The sample is drawn from a study of CD8+ T cells in alopecia areata (dated by TCRdb to the late 2010s). In the study overall: High-throughput TCRbeta sequencing was used to examine T cell clonal expansion in alopecia areata in both the C3H/HeJ mouse model and human patients. Scalp tissue and sorted CD4+ and CD8+ peripheral blood T cells from patchy and totalis/universalis alopecia areata patients and from healthy controls were covered by human TCRbeta sequencing. Scalp clonality was compared among normal scalp (n=4), patchy alopecia areata scalp (n=8), and alopecia totalis/universalis scalp (n=8). The RNA source kit depended on sample type: the PAXgene miRNA kit for fixed scalp, the miRNeasy kit for PBMCs, and the RNeasy kit for mouse skin. Amplification of TCRbeta CDR3 regions was done by immunoSEQ multiplex PCR using 35 Vbeta forward primers and 13 Jbeta reverse primers. Points the paper makes about the study in general: Shared TCR sequences between patients were less evident than in mice, which may be partly attributable to HLA diversity in the patient population. Resident alphabeta T cells in normal human skin are also sequenced, complicating scalp TCR repertoire analysis, unlike mouse skin dominated by gammadelta T cells. Compared with normal scalp, lesional scalp had higher clonality and more expanded CD8+ clones, particularly in alopecia totalis/universalis, a pattern that suggests antigenic drive.

Libraries were made using the immunoSEQ multiplex PCR assay. To provide template for TCR sequencing, every sample had RNA extracted and reverse transcribed into cDNA. First-strand cDNA was synthesized with SuperScript III using a 2:1 mix of oligo-dT and random hexamers. A synthetic immune receptor repertoire was used to gauge amplification bias, and whatever bias remained was removed computationally. In the paper's pipeline: After raw reads were preprocessed to remove errors, the CDR3 was defined following IMGT conventions as running from the conserved cysteine to phenylalanine. To get clonality, Shannon entropy was normalized by log2 of the number of productive unique TCRs and the result was subtracted from 1. CD4 or CD8 identity of scalp clones was inferred by cross-referencing scalp TCRbeta sequences with sorted blood CD4 and CD8 repertoires. This immuneACCESS table, as held by TCRdb, lists in-frame sequences with V and J called but not all clones. Of the missing ones, under half trace to an unresolved V gene in checked studies; the others have no known cause. V and J calls and clone size are given by that table; D and trimming were obtained from the DNA. The sample records about 110,000 clones, 50% to 70% of which are singletons. The ten top clones hold around 25% of the sample.

The cysteine opens and the phenylalanine closes a CDR3 of 13 amino acids. Kept here is only the CDR3 DNA, which spans 39 bases and is read in frame from base 1. V sheds 0 bases and J sheds 4 bases, leaving 5 bases between their ends. The germline V gene (reference sequence) sets CDR1 to SEHNR and CDR2 to FQNEAQ. From alopecia areata patients, peripheral blood was collected along with lesional scalp punch biopsies. After PBMCs were isolated by density centrifugation and stained for CD3, CD4 and CD8, a FACSAria was used to sort CD4+ and CD8+ T cells. Untreated alopecia areata patients were recruited as part of a multicenter biomarker study. In a handful of patients from the biomarker study, blood CD8+ T cells were sorted further into NKG2D-low and NKG2D-high fractions.

Material for sequencing was NKG2D-low CD8+ T cells sorted from blood. The cell subset or site tag for this specimen amounts to: sorted CD8+ NKG2D-low blood T cells. This clonotype originated in a human donor with alopecia areata. The rearrangement joined TRBV7-9 to TRBJ2-3, with the D segment identity uncertain. The encoded CDR3 is CASSLARSDTQYF. The DNA reads TGTGCCAGCAGCTTAGCGAGATCAGATACGCAGTATTTT. When the CDR3 is completed using the reference TRBV7-9 and TRBJ2-3 genes on either side, the full variable domain is DTGVSQNPRHKITKRGQNVTFRCDPISEHNRLYWYRQTLGQGPEFLTYFQNEAQLEKSRLLSDRFSAERPKGSFSTLEIQRTEQGDSAMYLCASSLARSDTQYFGPGTRLTVL.